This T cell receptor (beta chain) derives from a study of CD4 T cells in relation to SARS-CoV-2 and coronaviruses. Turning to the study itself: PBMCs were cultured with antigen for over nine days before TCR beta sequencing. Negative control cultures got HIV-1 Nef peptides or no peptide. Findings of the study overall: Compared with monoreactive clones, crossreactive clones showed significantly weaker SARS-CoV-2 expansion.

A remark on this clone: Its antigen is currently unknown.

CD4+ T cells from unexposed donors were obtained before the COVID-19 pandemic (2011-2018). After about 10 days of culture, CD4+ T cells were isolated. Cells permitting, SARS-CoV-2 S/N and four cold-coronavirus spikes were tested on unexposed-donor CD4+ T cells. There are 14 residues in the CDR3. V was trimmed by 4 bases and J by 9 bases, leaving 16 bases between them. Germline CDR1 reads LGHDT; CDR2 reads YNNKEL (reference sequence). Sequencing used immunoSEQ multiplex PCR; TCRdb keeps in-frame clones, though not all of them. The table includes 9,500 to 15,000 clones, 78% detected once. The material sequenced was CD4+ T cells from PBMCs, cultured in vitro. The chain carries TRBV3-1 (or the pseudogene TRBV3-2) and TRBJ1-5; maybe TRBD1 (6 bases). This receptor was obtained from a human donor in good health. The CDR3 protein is CASSPGKQGRPQHF. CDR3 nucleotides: TGTGCCAGCAGCCCAGGTAAGCAGGGGCGGCCCCAGCATTTT.